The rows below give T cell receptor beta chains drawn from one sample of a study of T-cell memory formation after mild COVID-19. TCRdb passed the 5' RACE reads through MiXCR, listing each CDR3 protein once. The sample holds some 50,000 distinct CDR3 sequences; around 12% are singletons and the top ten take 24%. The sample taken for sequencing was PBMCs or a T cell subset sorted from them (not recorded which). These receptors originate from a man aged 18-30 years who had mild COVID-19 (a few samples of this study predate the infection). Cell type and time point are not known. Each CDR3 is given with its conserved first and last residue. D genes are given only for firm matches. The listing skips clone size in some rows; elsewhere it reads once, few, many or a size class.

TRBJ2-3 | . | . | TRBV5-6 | TGTGCCAGCAGCCTCCGGGTGGGCGGTACGCAGTATTTT | CASSLRVGGTQYF
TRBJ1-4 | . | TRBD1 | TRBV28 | TGTGCCAGCAGCCTGACAGGGGGCAGTGAAAAACTGTTTTTT | CASSLTGGSEKLFF
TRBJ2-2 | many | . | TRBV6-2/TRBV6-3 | TGTGCCAGCAGTTACACAGACACCGGGGAGCTGTTTTTT | CASSYTDTGELFF
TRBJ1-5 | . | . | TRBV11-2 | TGTGCCAGCAGCCCACTAGGTAGTCAGCCCCAGCATTTT | CASSPLGSQPQHF
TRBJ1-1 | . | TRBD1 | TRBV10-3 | TGTGCCATCAGAGAGCGGGGACAGGGAGGTTTTAACACTGAAGCTTTCTTT | CAIRERGQGGFNTEAFF
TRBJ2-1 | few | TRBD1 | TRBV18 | TGTGCCAGCTCAATCGGACAGGGCGTCTACAATGAGCAGTTCTTC | CASSIGQGVYNEQFF
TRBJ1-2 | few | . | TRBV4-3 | TGCGCCAGCAGCCAAGATTGGGGGCACTATGGCTACACCTTC | CASSQDWGHYGYTF
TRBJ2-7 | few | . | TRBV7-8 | TGTGCCAGCAGCCCGGAAGACAGAGCCTACGAGCAGTACTTC | CASSPEDRAYEQYF
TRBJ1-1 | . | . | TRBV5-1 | TGCGCCAGCACCCTTCGGGAGAACACTGAAGCTTTCTTT | CASTLRENTEAFF
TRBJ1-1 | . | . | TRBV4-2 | TGTGCCAGCAGCCAGGCTAGGAACCGTGAAGCTTTCTTT | CASSQARNREAFF
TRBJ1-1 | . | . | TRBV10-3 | TGTGCCATCAGAGAGGGGTTGGGCACTGAAGCTTTCTTT | CAIREGLGTEAFF
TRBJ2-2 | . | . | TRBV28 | TGTGCCAGCAGTGAAACGACCGGGGAGCTGTTTTTT | CASSETTGELFF
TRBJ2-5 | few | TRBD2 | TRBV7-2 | TGTGCCAGTCTCCTCCGGGGGGGCCCAGAGACCCAGTACTTC | CASLLRGGPETQYF
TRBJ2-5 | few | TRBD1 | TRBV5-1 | TGCGCCAGCAGCTCCCTTCAGACAGGGTTCCAAGAGACCCAGTACTTC | CASSSLQTGFQETQYF
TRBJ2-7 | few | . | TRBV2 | TGTGCCAGCAGCAGGGGATCCTACGAGCAGTACTTC | CASSRGSYEQYF
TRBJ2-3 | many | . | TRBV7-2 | TGTGCCAGCAGCTTAGGGCCAGCTACAGATACGCAGTATTTT | CASSLGPATDTQYF
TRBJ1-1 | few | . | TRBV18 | TGTGCCAGCTCACCCCTGAGGGGGGGGAACACTGAAGCTTTCTTT | CASSPLRGGNTEAFF
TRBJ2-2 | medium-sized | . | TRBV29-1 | TGCAGCGTTGAAGATTGGGGTTCTGAGGATTCCACCGGGGAGCTGTTTTTT | CSVEDWGSEDSTGELFF
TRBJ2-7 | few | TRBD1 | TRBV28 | TGTGCCAGCAGGACACCCGGACAGGGGAGTGACTTC | CASRTPGQGSDF
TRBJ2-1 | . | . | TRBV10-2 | TGCGCCAGCAGTGAGGCAGGCAATGAGCAGTTCTTC | CASSEAGNEQFF
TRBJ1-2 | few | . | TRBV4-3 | TGCGCCAGCAGCCAAGATCCCTTGGTTACCTATGGCTACACCTTC | CASSQDPLVTYGYTF
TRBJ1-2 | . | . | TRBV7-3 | TGTGCCAGCAGCTTAAACAGTGGCAGGGACGGCTACACCTTC | CASSLNSGRDGYTF
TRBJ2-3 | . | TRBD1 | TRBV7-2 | TGTGCCAGCAGCGCAATAGGTCGACAGGGTAGGACAGATACGCAGTATTTT | CASSAIGRQGRTDTQYF
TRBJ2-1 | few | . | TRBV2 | TGTGCAAAGGGAGGGGGGGCCGAAGAGCAGTTCTTC | CAKGGGAEEQFF
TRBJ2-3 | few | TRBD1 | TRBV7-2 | TGTGCCAGCAGCTCACCAACCCAGGGGGCAGCGGTGGACCTTACGCAGTATTTT | CASSSPTQGAAVDLTQYF
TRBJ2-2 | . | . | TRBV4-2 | TGTGCCAGCAGGATAACCGGGACCTATCGTACCGGGGAGCTGTTTTTT | CASRITGTYRTGELFF
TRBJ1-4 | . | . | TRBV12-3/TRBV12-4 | TGTGCCAGCAGCCTCGGAGAAAAACTGTTTTTT | CASSLGEKLFF
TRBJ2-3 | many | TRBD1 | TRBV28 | TGTGCCAGCGCGTCAATACAGGGGCGCACAGATACGCAGTATTTT | CASASIQGRTDTQYF
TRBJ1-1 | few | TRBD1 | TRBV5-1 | TGCGCCAGCAGCTCGTACAGGGGGCCCAACACTGAAGCTTTCTTT | CASSSYRGPNTEAFF
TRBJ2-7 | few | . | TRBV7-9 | TGTGCCAGCAGTTGGACCCAGTCCTACGAGCAGTACTTC | CASSWTQSYEQYF
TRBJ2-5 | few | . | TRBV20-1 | TGCAGTGCTAGGACGTTTACGGGCAGGGTTTGGGAGACCCAGTACTTC | CSARTFTGRVWETQYF
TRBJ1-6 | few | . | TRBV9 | TGTGCCAGCGCTACCGGGACACTAAATTCACCCCTCCACTTT | CASATGTLNSPLHF